Listed below are T cell receptor beta chains from one sample, sequenced in a study of blood T cell repertoires in COVID-19. The method was immunoSEQ multiplex PCR; TCRdb's version includes in-frame clones alone and lacks a portion of them. Altogether some 460,000 clones are present, around 87% being singletons, with the ten largest covering under 0.75%. The sequenced material came from PBMCs or T cells enriched from blood (not recorded which). The receptors shown here come from a woman aged 18-29 years who had recovered from COVID-19. Each CDR3 is given with its conserved first and last residue. A D gene is named only where the DNA matches it firmly. The listing skips clone size in some rows; elsewhere it reads once, few, many or a size class.

.,TRBV12-3/TRBV12-4,TRBJ2-1,TRBD2,TGTGCCAGCAGCTATAGCGGGGGCGGGTGGTTCTTC,CASSYSGGGWFF
.,TRBV30,TRBJ1-1,.,TGTGCCTGGAGAAGGACAGAGAACGCTGAAGCTTTCTTT,CAWRRTENAEAFF
.,TRBV27,TRBJ1-5,.,TGTGCCAGCAGTTTATTCCGACAGGCTGGTCAGCCCCAGCATTTT,CASSLFRQAGQPQHF
.,TRBV28,TRBJ2-7,.,TGTGCCAGCAGTTTTCTTGCAGGGTCCTACGAGCAGTACTTC,CASSFLAGSYEQYF
.,TRBV11-2,TRBJ2-6,TRBD1,TGTGCCAGCAGCCTCGCTGACAGGGCTGGGGCCAACGTCCTGACTTTC,CASSLADRAGANVLTF
.,TRBV30,TRBJ1-2,.,TGTGCCTGGAGTGACTCTCGTGGCTACACCTTC,CAWSDSRGYTF
.,TRBV28,TRBJ1-3,.,TGTGCCAGCAGTGTTGGTGGTAGAGCCCCGAACACCATATATTTT,CASSVGGRAPNTIYF
many,TRBV27,TRBJ2-1,TRBD2,TGTGCCAGCAGTTCCCTCGGGGCTAGCGGGGGATACAATGAGCAGTTCTTC,CASSSLGASGGYNEQFF
.,TRBV5-4,TRBJ1-1,.,TGTGCCAGCAGCGGGGGGGGAGACGTAACGACCACTGAAGCTTTCTTT,CASSGGGDVTTTEAFF
.,TRBV2,TRBJ2-1,.,TGTGCCAGCAGTGTCAACAGCTACAATGAGCAGTTCTTC,CASSVNSYNEQFF
.,TRBV6-6,TRBJ2-5,TRBD2,TGTGCCAGCAGTCCACTCGGGAGCGGGGGGGGCCAAGAGACCCAGTACTTC,CASSPLGSGGGQETQYF
.,TRBV9,TRBJ2-2,TRBD2,TGTGCCAGCAGCGTAGAAAAAAGCGGGGTCAACACCGGGGAGCTGTTTTTT,CASSVEKSGVNTGELFF
.,TRBV19,TRBJ1-6,TRBD1,TGTGCCAGTAGTGCGGACAGGGGCGCACCCCTCCACTTT,CASSADRGAPLHF
.,TRBV27,TRBJ2-7,TRBD1,TGTGCCAGCAGTTTAGACAGGGGCTACGAGCAGTACTTC,CASSLDRGYEQYF
.,TRBV2,TRBJ2-3,TRBD1,TGTGCCAGCAGCCCCGGGACAGGGCCGGAGGATACGCAGTATTTT,CASSPGTGPEDTQYF
.,TRBV2,TRBJ2-5,TRBD2,TGTGCCAGCATTCCGGGGTGGGTAGCGGGGCAAGAGACCCAGTACTTC,CASIPGWVAGQETQYF
.,TRBV6-5,TRBJ2-7,.,TGTGCCAGCTCTAGCGTCTACGAGCAGTACTTC,CASSSVYEQYF
.,TRBV27,TRBJ1-6,.,TGTGCCAGCAGTTCTAATACAGCTATTAATTCACCCCTCCACTTT,CASSSNTAINSPLHF
.,TRBV30,TRBJ1-5,.,TGTGCCTGGACAAGCGAAAGCAATCAGCCCCAGCATTTT,CAWTSESNQPQHF
.,TRBV9,TRBJ2-1,TRBD2,TGTGCCAGCAGCGTATTAGCGGGGACTGGGGGTGAGCAGTTCTTC,CASSVLAGTGGEQFF
.,TRBV7-2,TRBJ2-2,.,TGTGCCAGCAGCTTAACCTCGACAGGCGCCACCGGGGAGCTGTTTTTT,CASSLTSTGATGELFF
.,TRBV30,TRBJ2-6,.,TGTGCCTGGAGGGGAGGCTCTGGGGCCAACGTCCTGACTTTC,CAWRGGSGANVLTF
.,TRBV12-3/TRBV12-4,TRBJ2-3,TRBD2,TGTGCCAGCAGGCGGGGGGAGGATACGCAGTATTTT,CASRRGEDTQYF
.,TRBV5-8,TRBJ1-5,.,TGTGCCAGCAGCGTACAGGGAGTGGGGCGGCCCCAGCATTTT,CASSVQGVGRPQHF
few,TRBV5-1,TRBJ1-6,.,TGCGCCAGCAGCTTGGCGGGACAATATAATTCACCCCTCCACTTT,CASSLAGQYNSPLHF
.,TRBV7-9,TRBJ2-2,.,TGTGCCAGCACCCCTGGGAGGGGGGTCACCGGGGAGCTGTTTTTT,CASTPGRGVTGELFF
.,TRBV7-9,TRBJ2-7,TRBD1,TGTGCCAGCAGCTTTGGACAGGGGGCTCCCTCTGACTACGAGCAGTACTTC,CASSFGQGAPSDYEQYF
once,TRBV19,TRBJ1-2,.,TGTGCCAGTAGTTACCCAGGTCGGAACTATGGCTACACCTTC,CASSYPGRNYGYTF